The 28 T cell receptor beta chains presented below share a single source sample, sequenced in a study of blood T cell repertoires in COVID-19. The table came from immunoSEQ multiplex PCR; TCRdb's copy has only in-frame clones and leaves some out. The table has about 200,000 clones, roughly 75% seen once. The sequencing input was peripheral blood. The receptor source for this set is a woman between 65 and 79 years old with acute or convalescent COVID-19.

The V and J genes are TRBV24-1 and TRBJ2-1; D perhaps matches TRBD1 (6 bases). V shed 10 bases and J shed 8 bases, with 20 bases lying between them. The CDR3 consists of 14 residues. Germline V gene sequence: CDR1 KGHDR, CDR2 SFDVKD. CDR3 nucleotide sequence: TGTGCCACAGGGGGACATCTGAATAGCTATGAGCAGTTCTTC. It yields the protein CATGGHLNSYEQFF.

V gene TRBV7-8 combines with J gene TRBJ2-2, with 9 bases matching TRBD2. CDR1 is SGHVS, CDR2 FQNEAQ, per germline. The length of the CDR3 is 22 residues. With 5 bases clipped from V and 8 bases from J, the junction kept 30 bases outside the gene matches. The CDR3 protein is CASSQYYARGLAGQIQGGELFF. CDR3 sequence (DNA): TGTGCCAGCAGCCAATATTATGCACGCGGGCTAGCGGGGCAAATTCAGGGAGGGGAGCTGTTTTTT.

This chain uses TRBV29-1 with TRBJ2-7; D is perhaps TRBD1 (8 bases). Trimming cost V 7 bases and J 6 bases, with 16 bases left between them. The CDR3 contains 12 residues. The germline V gene encodes CDR1 SQVTM and CDR2 ANQGSEA. CDR3 amino acids: CSAYRGGGEQYF. CDR3 DNA: TGCAGCGCCTACAGGGGGGGAGGCGAGCAGTACTTC.

This sequence joins TRBV10-2 and TRBJ1-4, with D possibly matching TRBD1 (6 bases). The length of the CDR3 is 13 residues. In germline, CDR1 is WSHSY, CDR2 SAAADI. V shed 10 bases and J shed 6 bases, with 15 bases lying between them. CDR3 protein: CATSDRRDEKLFF. The DNA for the CDR3 is TGCGCCACCTCAGACAGGAGAGATGAAAAACTGTTTTTT.

The CDR3 sequence is CASSLEFIGLPEAFF. CDR3 DNA sequence: TGTGCCAGCAGCTTAGAGTTTATTGGCCTCCCTGAAGCTTTCTTT. The chain joins TRBV7-2 to TRBJ1-1; D is ambiguous. This CDR3 has 15 amino acids. Germline values: CDR1 SGHTA, CDR2 FQGNSA. V was cut by 1 base and J by 6 bases, with 15 bases left in between.

The chain's CDR3 is CASRLQGRNTEAFF. The CDR3 DNA reads TGTGCCAGCAGACTACAGGGTCGGAACACTGAAGCTTTCTTT. V is TRBV6-5 and J is TRBJ1-1, with D perhaps matching TRBD1 (6 bases). The CDR3 length is 14 residues. Germline lookup yields CDR1 MNHEY and CDR2 SVGAGI. V was cut by 6 bases and J by 1 base, with 12 bases left in between.

Ten or more counts support this clone. Other DNA sequences in this sample translate to the same CDR3. The V gene is TRBV18, the J gene TRBJ1-5; 10 nucleotides match TRBD1. The V gene end was trimmed by 4 bases and the J gene end by 5 bases; junction bases not matched to a gene: 5. Germline V gives CDR1 KGHSH, CDR2 LQKENI. The length of the CDR3 is 15 residues. As DNA, the CDR3 is TGTGCCAGCTCACGGGGACAGGGGAGAGATCAGCCCCAGCATTTT. Its protein is CASSRGQGRDQPQHF. The full variable domain, with the rest looked up from reference TRBV18 and TRBJ1-5, is NAGVMQNPRHLVRRRGQEARLRCSPMKGHSHVYWYRQLPEEGLKFMVYLQKENIIDESGMPKERFSAEFPKEGPSILRIQQVVRGDSAAYFCASSRGQGRDQPQHFGDGTRLSIL.

There are a few counts of this clone. This chain uses TRBV19 with TRBJ2-2; D is possibly TRBD1 (5 bases). V was cut by 6 bases and J by 3 bases, with 11 bases left in between. CDR3 length: 14 amino acids. Germline loops: CDR1 LNHDA, CDR2 SQIVND (reference sequence). As DNA, the CDR3 is TGTGCCAGTAGGGTAGGGGCCTACACCGGGGAGCTGTTTTTT. As protein: CASRVGAYTGELFF.

The genes are TRBV6-5 and TRBJ2-7, with 9 positions matching TRBD2. This CDR3 contains 16 residues. Trimming removed 0 bases from V and 1 base from J; junction bases left unmatched: 4. Germline CDR1 is MNHEY and CDR2 is SVGAGI. CDR3 residues: CASSYSLAGASYEQYF. The CDR3 DNA reads as TGTGCCAGCAGTTACTCTTTAGCGGGGGCTTCCTACGAGCAGTACTTC.

This clone turned up a few times. The rearrangement joins TRBV6-5 to TRBJ1-2; possible D gene TRBD1, 5 bases. V was cut by 5 bases and J by 8 bases, with 12 bases left in between. The CDR3 length is 12 residues. Germline V gene sequence: CDR1 MNHEY, CDR2 SVGAGI. This CDR3 reads CASSSRVGGYTF. The CDR3 DNA is TGTGCCAGCAGTAGCAGGGTGGGGGGCTACACCTTC.

This chain links TRBV10-1 with TRBJ2-3, with D possibly being TRBD2 (6 bases). The germline CDR1 and CDR2 sequences are WNHNN and SYGVQD (reference sequence). Trimming removed 5 bases from V and 3 bases from J, with 15 bases in between. The CDR3 consists of 15 residues. The CDR3 loop reads CASSYTGLSTDTQYF. Here the CDR3 DNA reads TGCGCCAGCAGTTATACGGGACTTTCAACAGATACGCAGTATTTT.

The chain is built from TRBV2 and TRBJ2-3; 7 positions match TRBD2. Germline V gene sequence: CDR1 SNHLY, CDR2 FYNNEI. V lost 1 base to trimming and J lost 9 bases; unmatched junction nucleotides: 7. The CDR3 spans 14 residues. The CDR3 coding sequence is TGTGCCAGCAGTGAAGAGTCAGGCGGGGGAACGCAGTATTTT. This encodes CASSEESGGGTQYF.

This sequence joins TRBV2 and TRBJ1-1, with TRBD1 matching 10 bases. The CDR3 length is 15 residues. V dropped 5 bases and J dropped 4; count of bases not matched to a gene: 7. CDR1 is SNHLY and CDR2 is FYNNEI in the germline V gene. Written as DNA, the CDR3 is TGTGCCAGCAGTCACAAGACAGGGGGCAGCACTGAAGCTTTCTTT. This translates into CASSHKTGGSTEAFF.

This rearrangement joins TRBV2 to TRBJ2-5, with a possible D match to TRBD1 (6 bases). This CDR3 has 14 amino acids. Germline assignment: CDR1 SNHLY and CDR2 FYNNEI. V lost 5 bases and J lost 4, with 14 bases in between. This CDR3 reads CASSRTVRGETQYF. CDR3 bases: TGTGCCAGCAGTAGGACAGTGAGAGGAGAGACCCAGTACTTC.

The V and J genes are TRBV30 and TRBJ2-2, with no clear D. Germline assignment: CDR1 GTSNPN and CDR2 SVGIG (reference sequence). The CDR3 has 13 amino acids. Trimming took 2 bases from V and 3 from J, leaving 7 bases between them. CDR3 sequence: CAWSFTHTGELFF. The CDR3 DNA is TGTGCCTGGAGTTTTACACACACCGGGGAGCTGTTTTTT. Complete variable domain (other parts from reference TRBV30 and TRBJ2-2): SQTIHQWPATLVQPVGSPLSLECTVEGTSNPNLYWYRQAAGRGLQLLFYSVGIGQISSEVPQNLSASRPQDRQFILSSKKLLLSDSGFYLCAWSFTHTGELFFGEGSRLTVL.

The CDR3 DNA reads as TGTGCCAGCAAAGTAGGAGTTTACGACACTGAAGCTTTCTTT. Its protein is CASKVGVYDTEAFF. This sequence joins TRBV6-5 and TRBJ1-1; no definite D call. The CDR3 has 14 residues. Germline CDR1 and CDR2: MNHEY and SVGAGI. V lost 7 bases and J lost 3, with 15 bases in between.

The rearrangement links TRBV2 to TRBJ1-2; perhaps TRBD1 as D (5 bases). The CDR3 loop spans 18 amino acids. CDR1 is SNHLY, CDR2 FYNNEI, per germline. Trimming removed 2 bases from V and 7 bases from J, with 26 bases in between. The CDR3 nucleotides are TGTGCCAGCAGTGAAATGTTCGTAGCAGACGGGGGAGATTCTGGCTACACCTTC. It translates to CASSEMFVADGGDSGYTF.

The V and J genes are TRBV19 and TRBJ2-7; TRBD1 matches at 10 bases. CDR3 length: 14 amino acids. The germline V gene has CDR1 LNHDA and CDR2 SQIVND (reference sequence). Trimming cost V 6 bases and J 2 bases; bases outside gene matches: 4. In nucleotides, the CDR3 is TGTGCCAGTAGCTCGACAGGGGGCGCCTACGAGCAGTACTTC. Protein: CASSSTGGAYEQYF.

This clone was detected a few times. The rearrangement joins TRBV18 to TRBJ2-7; TRBD2 matches 9 bases. CDR1 KGHSH and CDR2 LQKENI come from the germline V gene. The V segment lost 0 bases and the J segment 5 bases; nucleotides outside the gene matches: 11. The CDR3 length is 17 residues. The CDR3 region is CASSPPRAGGPIHEQYF. The CDR3 coding sequence is TGTGCCAGCTCACCACCGAGGGCGGGGGGGCCGATACACGAGCAGTACTTC.

CDR3 loop: CASSRDRGLNEKLFF. For the CDR3, the DNA is TGTGCCAGCAGCCGGGACAGGGGTCTAAATGAAAAACTGTTTTTT. The rearrangement links TRBV2 to TRBJ1-4; TRBD1 matches at 10 bases. CDR1 SNHLY and CDR2 FYNNEI come from the germline V gene. V lost 6 bases and J lost 5; bases outside the gene matches: 6. The CDR3 spans 15 residues. Based on the CDR3 plus reference TRBV2 and TRBJ1-4, the full variable domain is EPEVTQTPSHQVTQMGQEVILRCVPISNHLYFYWYRQILGQKVEFLVSFYNNEISEKSEIFDDQFSVERPDGSNFTLKIRSTKLEDSAMYFCASSRDRGLNEKLFFGSGTQLSVL.

The chain is built from TRBV12-3 or TRBV12-4 and TRBJ2-7, with D hard to call. The CDR3 loop spans 12 amino acids. Trimming cost V 4 bases and J 2 bases, with 6 bases left between them. The CDR3 here is CASSSGPYEQYV. The CDR3 bases are TGTGCCAGCAGTTCCGGTCCCTACGAGCAGTACGTC.

This chain connects TRBV5-4 to TRBJ2-3, with 10 bases identical to TRBD2. Germline CDR1 reads SGHNT; CDR2 reads YYREEE (reference sequence). The junction had 9 bases not matched to a gene; V was cut back by 1 base and J by 1 base. There are 18 residues in the CDR3. CDR3 region: CASSLSSGGADGTDTQYF. CDR3 bases: TGTGCCAGCAGCTTGTCAAGCGGGGGGGCAGATGGCACAGATACGCAGTATTTT.

The rearrangement links TRBV10-2 to TRBJ2-5, with 7 bases identical to TRBD1. CDR1 is WSHSY and CDR2 is SAAADI in the germline V gene. This CDR3 spans 13 amino acids. V lost 6 bases and J lost 5; bases outside the gene matches: 6. Written as DNA, the CDR3 is TGCGCCAGCAGGAGACAGGGAGAGGAGACCCAGTACTTC. Translating gives CASRRQGEETQYF.

The rearrangement joins TRBV5-1 to TRBJ1-1, with unresolved D. The CDR3 has 14 residues. Germline values: CDR1 SGHRS, CDR2 YFSETQ. V lost 1 base and J 0 bases, leaving 7 bases between the germline ends. CDR3 amino acids: CASSLIAVNTEAFF. The CDR3 coding sequence is TGCGCCAGCAGCTTGATCGCGGTGAACACTGAAGCTTTCTTT.

V is TRBV15 and J is TRBJ2-4, with 9 bases fitting TRBD2. Per germline, CDR1 LNHNV and CDR2 YYDKDF (reference sequence). The CDR3 runs to 15 residues. Unmatched junction bases numbered 3, after V lost 5 bases and J lost 1 base. As DNA, the CDR3 is TGTGCCACCAGCGGCGGGGGGGCGGCCAAAAACATTCAGTACTTC. It translates to CATSGGGAAKNIQYF.

The chain uses TRBV6-4 and TRBJ1-5; D gene unclear. This CDR3 contains 13 residues. V was pared by 5 bases and J by 4 bases, with 9 bases between. Germline V gives CDR1 MRHNA, CDR2 SNTAGT. The CDR3 nucleotides are TGTGCCAGCAGTCCTGACGGGAATCAGCCCCAGCATTTT. It translates to CASSPDGNQPQHF.

This clone has just a few counts. The CDR3 DNA reads as TGTGCCAGCACCCCGCAGGGGAGCTCCTACGAGCAGTACTTC. Its protein product is CASTPQGSSYEQYF. The gene calls are TRBV6-2 or TRBV6-3 and TRBJ2-7, with D maybe TRBD1 (6 bases). The CDR3 is made up of 14 amino acids. Germline CDR1 and CDR2: MNHEY and SVGEGT. The ends were cut back, 7 bases at V and 0 bases at J, with 13 bases in the middle.

For this clone: Additional DNA sequences in this sample encode the identical CDR3. CDR3 sequence (DNA): TGTGCCAGCAGCGCACGACCGAGCGAGGATAGTGAGCAGTTCTTC. It specifies CASSARPSEDSEQFF. This rearrangement joins TRBV9 to TRBJ2-1; no definite D call. V gave up 3 bases and J gave up 9 bases, with 19 bases separating them. The CDR3 covers 15 residues. CDR1 is SGDLS and CDR2 is YYNGEE in the germline V gene.